This T cell receptor beta chain is from a study of blood T cell repertoires in COVID-19. With 6 bases clipped from V and 9 bases from J, the junction kept 9 bases outside the gene matches. The CDR3 is 15 amino acids. Germline V gene lookup returns CDR1 MNHEY and CDR2 SVGAGI. The method was immunoSEQ multiplex PCR; TCRdb's version includes in-frame clones alone and lacks a portion of them. The data hold about 190,000 clones, with around nine tenths observed a single time. Sequencing was done on a sample of peripheral blood. The V call is TRBV6-5, the J call TRBJ2-2; 11 bases map to TRBD2. This sequence was found in a man aged 25-45 years with acute or convalescent COVID-19. The chain's CDR3 is CASRSPGTSGWELFF. In DNA form, the CDR3 reads TGTGCCAGCAGGAGCCCCGGGACTAGCGGTTGGGAGCTGTTTTTT.